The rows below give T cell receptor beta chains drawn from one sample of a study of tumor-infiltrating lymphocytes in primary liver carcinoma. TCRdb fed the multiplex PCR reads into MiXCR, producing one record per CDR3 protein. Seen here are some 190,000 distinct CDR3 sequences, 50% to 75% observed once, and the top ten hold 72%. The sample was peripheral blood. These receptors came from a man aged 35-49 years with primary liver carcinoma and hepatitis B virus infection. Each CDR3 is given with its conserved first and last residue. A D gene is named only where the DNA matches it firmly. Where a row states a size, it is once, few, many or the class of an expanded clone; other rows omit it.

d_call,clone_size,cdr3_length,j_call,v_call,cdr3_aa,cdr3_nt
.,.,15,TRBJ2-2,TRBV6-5,CASSPPGGVAGELFF,TGTGCCAGCAGCCCGCCCGGAGGGGTGGCCGGGGAGCTGTTTTTT
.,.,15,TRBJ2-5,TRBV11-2,CASGGASFPQETQYF,TGTGCCAGCGGCGGGGCTTCCTTTCCTCAAGAGACCCAGTACTTC
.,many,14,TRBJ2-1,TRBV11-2,CASSFTGVQWEQFF,TGTGCCAGCAGCTTCACAGGAGTACAATGGGAGCAGTTCTTC
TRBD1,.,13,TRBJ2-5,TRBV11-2,CASSVGQEETQYF,TGTGCCAGCAGCGTGGGACAGGAAGAGACCCAGTACTTC
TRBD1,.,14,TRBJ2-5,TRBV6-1,CASIRDRDGWTQYF,TGTGCCAGCATTCGGGACAGGGATGGGTGGACCCAGTACTTC
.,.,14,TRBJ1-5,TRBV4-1,CASSQYRVIQPQHF,TGCGCCAGCAGCCAATATCGGGTGATACAGCCCCAGCATTTT
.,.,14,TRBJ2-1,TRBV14,CASSQELRGVEQFF,TGTGCCAGCAGCCAAGAGTTGAGAGGGGTTGAGCAGTTCTTC
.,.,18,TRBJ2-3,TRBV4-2,CASSQEPRPGIGLDTQYF,TGTGCCAGCAGCCAAGAACCCCGCCCGGGAATCGGCTTAGATACGCAGTATTTT
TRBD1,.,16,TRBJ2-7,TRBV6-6,CASSYLARQGNYELYF,TGTGCCAGCAGTTACCTTGCGAGACAGGGGAACTACGAGCTGTACTTC
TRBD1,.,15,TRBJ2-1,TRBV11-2,CANSQGVGSYNEQFF,TGTGCCAACAGCCAGGGGGTCGGCTCCTACAATGAGCAGTTCTTC
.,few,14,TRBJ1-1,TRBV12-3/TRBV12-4,CASSLPGARTEAFF,TGTGCCAGCAGTTTACCAGGGGCGAGGACTGAAGCTTTCTTT
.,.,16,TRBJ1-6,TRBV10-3,CAISKSVAEANSPLHF,TGTGCCATCAGTAAATCCGTAGCGGAGGCAAATTCACCCCTCCACTTT
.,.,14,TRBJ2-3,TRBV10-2,CASSESQLTDTQYF,TGCGCCAGCAGTGAGTCGCAGCTCACAGATACGCAGTATTTT
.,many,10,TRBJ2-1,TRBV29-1,CSFLTGEQFF,TGCAGCTTTCTGACTGGGGAGCAGTTCTTC
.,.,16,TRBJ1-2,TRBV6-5,CASSKSKGSANYGYTF,TGTGCCAGCAGCAAATCTAAGGGTTCAGCTAACTATGGCTACACCTTC
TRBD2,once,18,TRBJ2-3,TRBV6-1,CASSEAGLAPLETDTQYF,TGTGCCAGCAGTGAAGCCGGACTAGCTCCCTTGGAAACAGATACGCAGTATTTT
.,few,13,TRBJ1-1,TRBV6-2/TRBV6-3,CASSLQGDTEAFF,TGTGCCAGCAGCCTACAGGGAGACACTGAAGCTTTCTTT
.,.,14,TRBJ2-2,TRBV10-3,CAFSEQGNTGELFF,TGTGCCTTCAGTGAGCAGGGGAACACCGGAGAGCTGTTTTTT